This passage covers 26 T cell receptor beta chains from one sample sequenced in a study of vaccination effects on CD4 cells after COVID-19. Sequencing followed a ViraFEST assay step that expanded antigen-specific CD4+ T cells with viral peptide pools. Subsequent to a culture period of approximately 11 days, CD4+ T cells were isolated. Two doses of either BNT162b2 or mRNA-1273 were given to each participant. The antigens for these receptors are not known. The assay was immunoSEQ multiplex PCR, and TCRdb's table has in-frame clones only and misses some. The sample includes around 30,000 clones, over 80% of them seen just once. This sample comprised CD4+ T cells from PBMCs cultured with SARS-CoV-2 spike peptides, obtained after COVID-19 vaccination. The receptor set was obtained from a human donor who received a COVID-19 vaccine. Some clones in this sample may be carry-over from other donors' samples.

The chain recombines TRBV2 with TRBJ1-1, with unresolved D. The CDR3 consists of 13 residues. CDR1 is SNHLY and CDR2 is FYNNEI in the germline V gene. V lost 8 bases, J lost 2 bases, and 12 bases lay in between. CDR3 region: CASGPIRNTEAFF. CDR3 nucleotides: TGTGCCAGCGGCCCTATCAGAAACACTGAAGCTTTCTTT.

This chain uses TRBV6-5 with TRBJ1-2; D is uncertain. The germline gives CDR1 MNHEY, CDR2 SVGAGI. V was trimmed by 8 bases and J by 7 bases, leaving 17 bases between them. This CDR3 contains 13 residues. In nucleotides, the CDR3 is TGTGCCAGCTCGAGGATCTCTTCGGTTGGCTACACCTTC. Its translation: CASSRISSVGYTF.

The chain carries TRBV10-3 and TRBJ2-3, with D maybe TRBD2 (5 bases). V was clipped by 9 bases and J by 0 bases, with 10 bases between them. The CDR3 loop spans 13 amino acids. Germline CDR1 and CDR2: ENHRY and SYGVKD. CDR3 in DNA: TGTGCCATGCGGGTGAGAAGCACAGATACGCAGTATTTT. This encodes CAMRVRSTDTQYF.

This chain uses TRBV11-2 with TRBJ1-1, with D possibly being TRBD1 (5 bases). The CDR3 is 15 residues long. Per germline, CDR1 SGHAT and CDR2 FQNNGV. V was cut by 4 bases and J by 4 bases, with 16 bases left in between. DNA of the CDR3: TGTGCCAGCAGCTCTAGGTTGGGGGACGGCACTGAAGCTTTCTTT. Translating gives CASSSRLGDGTEAFF.

The chain has TRBV7-3 and TRBJ2-5; 10 nucleotides line up with TRBD2. Germline V lookup: CDR1 SGHTA, CDR2 FQGTGA. This CDR3 comprises 16 residues. Trimming cost V 0 bases and J 4 bases; bases outside gene matches: 5. The chain's CDR3 is CASSLTIAGGLETQYF. CDR3 bases: TGTGCCAGCAGCTTAACGATAGCGGGGGGTTTAGAGACCCAGTACTTC.

This chain connects TRBV7-9 to TRBJ1-6; 7 bases are a match to TRBD1. Germline CDR1 and CDR2: SEHNR and FQNEAQ (reference sequence). The length of the CDR3 is 15 residues. Trimming removed 5 bases from V and 7 bases from J; junction bases left unmatched: 8. The CDR3, as DNA: TGTGCCAGCAGCGAACAGACAGGGTTCAATTCACCCCTCCACTTT. Translation: CASSEQTGFNSPLHF.

This chain uses TRBV9 with TRBJ2-5; D is unresolved. The CDR3 totals 14 residues. Trimming removed 4 bases from V and 5 bases from J, with 15 bases in between. Germline assignment: CDR1 SGDLS and CDR2 YYNGEE. This CDR3 is CASSTGPPRETQYF. In nucleotides, the CDR3 is TGTGCCAGCAGCACTGGACCACCCCGGGAGACCCAGTACTTC.

This clone came up a few times. This chain uses TRBV6-1 with TRBJ1-4, with D perhaps matching TRBD1 (6 bases). Germline V gene sequence: CDR1 MNHNS, CDR2 SASEGT. Trimming shortened V by 3 bases and J by 7 bases, and 12 bases separated the two germline ends. CDR3 length equals 14 residues. CDR3 amino acids: CASSDRGGLEKLFF. The CDR3 nucleotides are TGTGCCAGCAGTGATCGGGGGGGCCTTGAAAAACTGTTTTTT.

The chain has TRBV19 and TRBJ1-6; TRBD1 agrees at 7 bases. This CDR3 is built from 15 residues. CDR1 LNHDA and CDR2 SQIVND come from the germline V gene (reference sequence). V shed 5 bases and J 6 bases; nucleotides not matched to a gene: 7. Written as DNA, the CDR3 is TGTGCCAGTAGTCTGAAGGGACAGATTAATTCACCCCTCCACTTT. It codes for CASSLKGQINSPLHF.

This clone was counted a single time. V is TRBV19 and J is TRBJ1-4, with D hard to call. This CDR3 spans 12 amino acids. V was clipped by 1 base and J by 11 bases, with 8 bases between them. The germline CDR1 and CDR2 sequences are LNHDA and SQIVND (reference sequence). The CDR3 bases are TGTGCCAGTAGTATAGGAGGGCACAAACTGTTTTTT. Protein: CASSIGGHKLFF.

This clone showed up just once. This rearrangement joins TRBV28 to TRBJ1-2; 7 nucleotides match TRBD1. The CDR3 contains 14 residues. Trimming at V came to 5 bases and at J to 4 bases, leaving 7 bases not matched to a gene. Germline-derived CDR1 and CDR2 are MDHEN and SYDVKM. The CDR3 here is CASSRGDSLYGYTF. CDR3 coding DNA: TGTGCCAGCAGTCGGGGGGACAGCCTCTATGGCTACACCTTC.

V and J are TRBV9 and TRBJ1-2; no clear D. V was cut by 0 bases and J by 5 bases, with 11 bases left in between. CDR3 length: 14 residues. Germline V gives CDR1 SGDLS, CDR2 YYNGEE. The CDR3 loop reads CASSVGSKVYGYTF. The CDR3 coding sequence is TGTGCCAGCAGCGTAGGCAGTAAGGTGTATGGCTACACCTTC.

This rearrangement joins TRBV10-3 to TRBJ2-7; D is unclear. CDR1 and CDR2 (germline): ENHRY, SYGVKD. This CDR3 has 13 amino acids. V was trimmed by 4 bases and J by 1 base, leaving 8 bases between them. Here the CDR3 DNA reads TGTGCCATCAGTGCTGCCGCGTCCTACGAGCAGTACGTC. It is translated as CAISAAASYEQYV.

This clone has just one count. The rearrangement uses TRBV6-5 and TRBJ2-7; 7 nucleotides match TRBD1. V was pared by 6 bases and J by 0 bases, with 8 bases of the junction left unmatched. The CDR3 covers 15 residues. Germline assignment: CDR1 MNHEY and CDR2 SVGAGI. Written as DNA, the CDR3 is TGTGCCAGCAGGGACGACGGGACAGTCTCCTACGAGCAGTACGTC. Amino acids: CASRDDGTVSYEQYV.

The chain employs TRBV7-9 and TRBJ2-3; D not resolved. The CDR3 contains 15 residues. Germline CDR1 SEHNR, CDR2 FQNEAQ (reference sequence). Deletions cut 3 bases from V and 0 bases from J, with 10 bases between. DNA for the CDR3: TGTGCCAGCAGCTTGATCAGCCTTAGCACAGATACGCAGTATTTT. Translated: CASSLISLSTDTQYF.

This clone was seen once. CDR3 sequence (DNA): TGTGCCAGCAGCCCTGCTGGGGGAGGAGAGACCCAGTACTTC. Translated, it gives CASSPAGGGETQYF. The rearrangement joins TRBV3-1 (or the pseudogene TRBV3-2) to TRBJ2-5; TRBD2 might be the D (6 bases). Germline-derived CDR1 and CDR2 are LGHDT and YNNKEL (reference sequence). There are 14 residues in the CDR3. V was cut by 4 bases and J by 4 bases, with 13 bases left in between.

This chain connects TRBV5-6 to TRBJ1-5; 8 bases are a match to TRBD1. The CDR3 is made up of 13 amino acids. The junction had 7 bases not matched to a gene; V was cut back by 0 bases and J by 14 bases. CDR1 and CDR2 (germline): SGHDT, YYEEEE. The CDR3 loop reads CASSLGQGPGEHF. The CDR3, as DNA: TGTGCCAGCAGCTTGGGACAGGGGCCAGGCGAGCATTTT. Looking up the rest from reference TRBV5-6 and TRBJ1-5 gives the full variable domain: DAGVTQSPTHLIKTRGQQVTLRCSPKSGHDTVSWYQQALGQGPQFIFQYYEEEERQRGNFPDRFSGHQFPNYSSELNVNALLLGDSALYLCASSLGQGPGEHFGDGTRLSIL.

This chain uses TRBV7-2 with TRBJ1-3; D is uncertain. The CDR3 runs 16 residues. Germline V gene data show CDR1 as SGHTA and CDR2 as FQGNSA. V lost 1 base, J lost 1 base, and 11 bases lay in between. CDR3 DNA sequence: TGTGCCAGCAGCTTAGGGATATCTCGTTCTGGAAACACCATATATTTT. Its protein is CASSLGISRSGNTIYF.

This chain joins TRBV9 and TRBJ2-1, with a possible D match to TRBD2 (6 bases). V lost 4 bases and J 7 bases, leaving 18 bases between the germline ends. The CDR3 sequence is 15 residues long. Germline V gives CDR1 SGDLS, CDR2 YYNGEE. CDR3 sequence reads: CASSHGEDGRNEQFF. The CDR3 nucleotides are TGTGCCAGCAGCCACGGGGAGGACGGCAGGAATGAGCAGTTCTTC.

The chain couples TRBV24-1 to TRBJ2-3; 12 nucleotides align to TRBD2. Germline loops: CDR1 KGHDR, CDR2 SFDVKD. CDR3 length: 24 amino acids. V shed 0 bases, J shed 3 bases, and the junction held 24 bases outside the gene matches. CDR3 nucleotides: TGTGCCACCAGTGATTTGAGGGCCCTCGACCCCGAAAACGGACTAGCGGGGAAAACAGATACGCAGTATTTT. This sequence encodes CATSDLRALDPENGLAGKTDTQYF.

The CDR3 DNA sequence: TGTGCCAGCAGCTTCGGGTTCACAGATACGCAGTATTTT. Encoded protein: CASSFGFTDTQYF. The chain is built from TRBV5-6 and TRBJ2-3; D remains ambiguous. Deletions cut 2 bases from V and 2 bases from J, with 6 bases between. CDR3 length: 13 residues. Per germline, CDR1 SGHDT and CDR2 YYEEEE.

The V gene is TRBV6-2 or TRBV6-3, the J gene TRBJ2-4; D uncertain. The CDR3 spans 14 residues. Trimming took off 0 bases at V and 9 bases at J, with 12 bases between the two ends. Per germline, CDR1 MNHEY and CDR2 SVGEGT. The CDR3 DNA reads as TGTGCCAGCAGTTACTCGTTGCCCCAAACCATTCAGTACTTC. It codes for CASSYSLPQTIQYF.

The CDR3 region has the DNA TGCGCCAGCAGCGGGGGACTAGCGGGCACAGATACGCAGTATTTT. Translation: CASSGGLAGTDTQYF. This chain links TRBV5-1 with TRBJ2-3; 11 positions match TRBD2. V shed 4 bases, J shed 1 base, and the junction held 2 bases outside the gene matches. Germline CDR1 reads SGHRS; CDR2 reads YFSETQ. This CDR3 has 15 amino acids.

CDR3: CASSYGRYEQYV. In DNA form, the CDR3 reads TGTGCCAGCAGTTACGGGAGATACGAGCAGTACGTC. This chain links TRBV6-2 or TRBV6-3 with TRBJ2-7, with D possibly TRBD2 on 5 matching bases. CDR1 is MNHEY, CDR2 SVGEGT, per germline. Trimming left V 2 bases short and J 4 bases short, with 6 bases between. This CDR3 spans 12 amino acids.

The chain uses TRBV19 and TRBJ2-1; 9 bases align to TRBD2. Germline loops: CDR1 LNHDA, CDR2 SQIVND (reference sequence). Losses at the gene ends were 4 bases for V and 0 bases for J; bases not matched to a gene: 4. The CDR3 extends over 16 amino acids. The CDR3 region has the DNA TGTGCCAGTAGTAGTCCGCGGGGGGGCTCCTACAATGAGCAGTTCTTC. Protein sequence: CASSSPRGGSYNEQFF.

The rearrangement joins TRBV3-1 (or the pseudogene TRBV3-2) to TRBJ1-5, with 8 nucleotides matching TRBD1. Per germline, CDR1 LGHDT and CDR2 YNNKEL (reference sequence). The ends lost 1 base at V and 4 bases at J; junction bases unmatched: 0. The CDR3 contains 14 residues. CDR3 protein: CASSQGTGNQPQHF. For the CDR3, the DNA is TGTGCCAGCAGCCAAGGGACAGGGAATCAGCCCCAGCATTTT.